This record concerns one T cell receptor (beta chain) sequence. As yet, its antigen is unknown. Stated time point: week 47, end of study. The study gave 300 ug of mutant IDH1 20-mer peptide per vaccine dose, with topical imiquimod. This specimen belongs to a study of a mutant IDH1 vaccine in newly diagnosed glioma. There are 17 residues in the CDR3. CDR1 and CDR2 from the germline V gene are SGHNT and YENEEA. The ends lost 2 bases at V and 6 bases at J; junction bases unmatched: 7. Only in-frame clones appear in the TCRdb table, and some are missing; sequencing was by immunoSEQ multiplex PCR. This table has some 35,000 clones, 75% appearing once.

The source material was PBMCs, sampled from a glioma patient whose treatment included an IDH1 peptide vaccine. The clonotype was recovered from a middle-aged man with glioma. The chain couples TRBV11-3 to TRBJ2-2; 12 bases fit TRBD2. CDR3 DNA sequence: TGTGCCAGCAGCTTATCCACTAGCGGGAGGAAGCCCGGGGAGCTGTTTTTT. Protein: CASSLSTSGRKPGELFF.